The 14 T cell receptor beta chains below all came from one sample that was sequenced in a study of T cells in Graves' hyperthyroidism and ophthalmopathy. RNA transcripts gave rise to amplified TCR beta CDR3 regions. Initially, a first-round RT-PCR of the TCR CDR3 employed the HTBI primer set. TCRdb called the multiplex PCR reads again in MiXCR, with one record for every CDR3 protein. The sample records hundreds of thousands of distinct CDR3 sequences, less than 15% being singletons. Sequenced sample: blood. The source of these receptors is a young woman with Graves' hyperthyroidism.

There are many counts of this clonotype. This chain joins TRBV2 and TRBJ2-1, with D maybe TRBD2 (6 bases). In germline, CDR1 is SNHLY, CDR2 FYNNEI. V shed 3 bases and J shed 7 bases, with 19 bases lying between them. CDR3 size: 16 residues. CDR3 in amino acids: CASSEEGPQLGNEQFF. Written as DNA, the CDR3 is TGTGCCAGCAGTGAGGAGGGGCCTCAACTTGGGAATGAGCAGTTCTTC.

This chain connects TRBV6-1 to TRBJ1-5; D might be TRBD1 (5 bases). Trimming left V 2 bases short and J 2 bases short, with 10 bases between. CDR3 size: 15 residues. CDR1 is MNHNS and CDR2 is SASEGT in the germline V gene. The CDR3 nucleotides read TGTGCCAGCAGTGAACATGGAGGGGGCAATCAGCCCCAGCATTTT. Residues: CASSEHGGGNQPQHF.

The sample holds many counts of this clonotype. The rearrangement joins TRBV7-3 to TRBJ2-1; 7 nucleotides match TRBD2. The V gene end was trimmed by 5 bases and the J gene end by 7 bases; junction bases not matched to a gene: 5. The length of the CDR3 is 13 residues. CDR1 and CDR2 from the germline V gene are SGHTA and FQGTGA. CDR3 protein: CASSRTSINEQFF. CDR3 coding DNA: TGTGCCAGCAGCAGGACTAGTATAAATGAGCAGTTCTTC. Drawing the rest from reference TRBV7-3 and TRBJ2-1, the complete variable domain is GAGVSQTPSNKVTEKGKYVELRCDPISGHTALYWYRQSLGQGPEFLIYFQGTGAADDSGLPNDRFFAVRPEGSVSTLKIQRTERGDSAVYLCASSRTSINEQFFGPGTRLTVL.

This clonotype came up a few times. The J gene is TRBJ1-5, the V gene TRBV20-1; TRBD1 matches 12 bases. CDR3 length: 14 residues. After removal of 5 bases from V and 9 bases from J, the junction contained 8 bases not matched to a gene. From germline, CDR1 is DFQATT and CDR2 SNEGSKA (reference sequence). The CDR3: CSARDRGRDRPQHF. The CDR3 bases are TGCAGTGCTCGGGACAGGGGGCGCGATCGGCCCCAGCATTTT.

There are many counts of this clonotype. The gene calls are TRBV2 and TRBJ1-1; D remains unclear. V lost 0 bases to trimming and J lost 4 bases, with 12 bases between them. The CDR3 loop spans 15 amino acids. CDR1 and CDR2 (germline): SNHLY, FYNNEI. CDR3: CASSEAPRLVTEAFF. CDR3 in DNA: TGTGCCAGCAGTGAAGCGCCTCGCTTAGTCACTGAAGCTTTCTTT.

The V gene is TRBV19, the J gene TRBJ2-1, with TRBD2 matching 7 bases. With V trimmed by 5 bases and J by 9 bases, 13 bases remained unmatched. CDR1 and CDR2 from the germline V gene are LNHDA and SQIVND (reference sequence). The CDR3 totals 15 residues. CDR3: CASSLTPAGRTEQFF. DNA of the CDR3: TGTGCCAGTAGTTTAACGCCAGCGGGGAGGACTGAGCAGTTCTTC.

At least ten counts were recorded for this clonotype. The CDR3 here is CASSQGGTGGTEAFF. The CDR3 nucleotides read TGTGCCAGCAGCCAAGGGGGGACAGGGGGCACTGAAGCTTTCTTT. This chain links TRBV12-3 or TRBV12-4 with TRBJ1-1; the match to TRBD1 covers 11 bases. V trimming: 6 bases; J trimming: 4 bases; junction bases outside the gene matches: 7. The CDR3 has 15 amino acids.

The J gene is TRBJ1-1, the V gene TRBV24-1; a weak D match, TRBD1 (6 bases). Germline V gene lookup returns CDR1 KGHDR and CDR2 SFDVKD. Trimming pared 2 bases from V and 6 bases from J, leaving 12 bases between. The CDR3 loop spans 14 amino acids. Here the CDR3 reads CATSDSWGGAEAFF. CDR3 nucleotide sequence: TGTGCCACCAGTGATTCCTGGGGGGGCGCTGAAGCTTTCTTT.

V usage is TRBV5-5 and J usage is TRBJ1-3; weak D call: TRBD1 (5 bases). Trimming removed 4 bases from V and 1 base from J, with 21 bases in between. Germline V gene data show CDR1 as SGHKS and CDR2 as YYEKEE (reference sequence). The CDR3 is made up of 18 amino acids. CDR3 region: CASSIIGAVRVSGNTIYF. In DNA form, the CDR3 reads TGTGCCAGCAGCATCATAGGGGCAGTGAGAGTGTCTGGAAACACCATATATTTT.

This clonotype has more than one count but fewer than ten. The chain uses TRBV9 and TRBJ2-3; D is unclear. V shed 1 base and J shed 4 bases, with 10 bases lying between them. This CDR3 is built from 14 residues. Germline V gives CDR1 SGDLS, CDR2 YYNGEE. The CDR3 protein is CASSVQVEADTQYF. The CDR3 nucleotides are TGTGCCAGCAGCGTACAGGTTGAGGCAGATACGCAGTATTTT.

To note about this clonotype: A read error may be the cause here, since a much bigger clone is one base away. V gene TRBV28 combines with J gene TRBJ2-2, with 7 bases that match TRBD2. CDR1 and CDR2 from the germline V gene are MDHEN and SYDVKM. V shed 2 bases and J 6 bases; nucleotides not matched to a gene: 9. The CDR3 covers 16 residues. The CDR3 here is CASSLQLARVPGELFF. CDR3 sequence (DNA): TGTGCCAGCAGTTTACAACTAGCGAGAGTACCCGGGGAGCTGTTTTTT.

This clonotype has ten or more counts. The V call is TRBV4-2, the J call TRBJ1-5; D might be TRBD1 (5 bases). With 4 bases removed from V and 0 bases from J, the gap between germline ends came to 10 bases. The CDR3 runs to 15 residues. CDR1 and CDR2 (germline): LGHNA, YNFKEQ. The CDR3 nucleotides read TGTGCCAGCAGCCCCAGGGTGGATAGCAATCAGCCCCAGCATTTT. Translated: CASSPRVDSNQPQHF.

This clonotype turned up a few times. J is TRBJ2-7 and V is TRBV7-9, with TRBD1 matching 9 bases. With 1 base clipped from V and 9 bases from J, the junction kept 13 bases outside the gene matches. The CDR3 has 16 amino acids. Germline V gives CDR1 SEHNR, CDR2 FQNEAQ (reference sequence). CDR3 bases: TGTGCCAGCAGCTTAGGGATAGGGACAGGGAGCTCTTGGCAGTACTTC. It is translated as CASSLGIGTGSSWQYF.

This clonotype has ten or more counts. The chain combines TRBV20-1 with TRBJ2-3, with TRBD2 matching over 8 bases. With V trimmed by 4 bases and J by 6 bases, 9 bases remained unmatched. CDR3 length: 14 residues. The germline CDR1 and CDR2 sequences are DFQATT and SNEGSKA (reference sequence). CDR3 in DNA: TGCAGTGCTAACCCAGCGGGAGAAAGCGATACGCAGTATTTT. It translates to CSANPAGESDTQYF.